This entry lists 26 T cell receptor beta chains sequenced from one sample in a study of blood T cell repertoires in COVID-19. Sequencing used immunoSEQ multiplex PCR; TCRdb keeps in-frame clones, though not all of them. The sample lists a few hundred thousand clones; 85% were seen once. Sequencing was performed on PBMCs or T cells enriched from blood (not recorded which). These receptor sequences come from a man aged 40-50 years who had recovered from COVID-19.

The chain carries TRBV7-8 and TRBJ1-5, with TRBD1 as a possible D gene (6 bases). Germline V gene lookup returns CDR1 SGHVS and CDR2 FQNEAQ. The CDR3 has 15 amino acids. V dropped 0 bases and J dropped 2 bases, with 8 bases sitting between them. Here the CDR3 DNA reads TGTGCCAGCAGCTTAGCGAACAGGGGCAATCAGCCCCAGCATTTT. It yields the protein CASSLANRGNQPQHF.

In its sample, this clone was seen a few times. The J gene is TRBJ2-7, the V gene TRBV13; possible D gene TRBD1, 6 bases. The CDR3 is 15 amino acids. V gave up 5 bases and J gave up 2 bases, with 16 bases separating them. Germline assignment: CDR1 PRHDT and CDR2 FYEKMQ (reference sequence). The chain's CDR3 is CASSGEGEGAYEQYF. CDR3 nucleotides: TGTGCCAGCAGCGGAGAGGGAGAGGGGGCCTACGAGCAGTACTTC.

The V and J genes are TRBV2 and TRBJ1-5, with a tentative D call TRBD1 (5 bases). V shed 6 bases and J shed 7 bases, with 16 bases lying between them. Germline V lookup: CDR1 SNHLY, CDR2 FYNNEI. The CDR3 loop spans 14 amino acids. The CDR3 sequence: CASSEGRVGQPQHF. CDR3 nucleotide sequence: TGTGCCAGCAGCGAGGGGAGGGTGGGGCAGCCCCAGCATTTT.

A few counts support this clone. The V gene is TRBV30, the J gene TRBJ1-6; D may be TRBD1 (6 bases). The CDR3 length is 14 residues. The germline V gene encodes CDR1 GTSNPN and CDR2 SVGIG (reference sequence). The ends were cut back, 4 bases at V and 9 bases at J, with 16 bases in the middle. CDR3 coding DNA: TGTGCCTGGACTAACAGGGAGGGAATTTCACCCCTCCACTTT. It translates to CAWTNREGISPLHF.

The V call is TRBV14, the J call TRBJ2-3; 8 nucleotides agree with TRBD2. Germline CDR1 reads SGHDN; CDR2 reads FVKESK. The CDR3 has 18 amino acids. V gave up 0 bases and J gave up 0 bases; unmatched junction bases: 8. CDR3 nucleotides: TGTGCCAGCAGCCAAGACCCTCGACTAGCGTCTAGCACAGATACGCAGTATTTT. Its translation: CASSQDPRLASSTDTQYF.

The chain links TRBV6-5 to TRBJ2-7; 13 positions agree with TRBD2. Germline CDR1 is MNHEY and CDR2 is SVGAGI. The trim removed 6 bases at V and 0 bases at J, leaving 2 bases unmatched. This CDR3 spans 15 amino acids. CDR3 nucleotides: TGTGCCAGCAGCGGGACTAGCGGGAACTCCTACGAGCAGTACTTC. Translation gives CASSGTSGNSYEQYF.

The genes are TRBV19 and TRBJ2-5; 8 bases line up with TRBD1. Germline CDR1 LNHDA, CDR2 SQIVND (reference sequence). The V segment lost 6 bases and the J segment 1 base; nucleotides outside the gene matches: 10. This CDR3 spans 16 amino acids. The CDR3 region is CASRSVGTGIQETQYF. The CDR3 nucleotides read TGTGCCAGTAGATCAGTCGGGACAGGCATCCAAGAGACCCAGTACTTC. Full variable domain (outside the CDR3, taken from reference TRBV19 and TRBJ2-5): DGGITQSPKYLFRKEGQNVTLSCEQNLNHDAMYWYRQDPGQGLRLIYYSQIVNDFQKGDIAEGYSVSREKKESFPLTVTSAQKNPTAFYLCASRSVGTGIQETQYFGPGTRLLVL.

This chain links TRBV5-1 with TRBJ2-7, with 11 bases that match TRBD2. The junction had 12 bases not matched to a gene; V was cut back by 4 bases and J by 3 bases. This CDR3 has 17 residues. CDR1 SGHRS and CDR2 YFSETQ come from the germline V gene. Here the CDR3 DNA reads TGCGCCAGCAGCAAAGAGCTAGCGGGAGGTTTCAACTACGAGCAGTACTTC. This translates into CASSKELAGGFNYEQYF.

The genes are TRBV4-2 and TRBJ2-3; TRBD2 matches 11 bases. Germline V gives CDR1 LGHNA, CDR2 YNFKEQ. This CDR3 comprises 17 residues. J gave up 2 bases and V 1 base, and 5 bases lay outside the gene matches. CDR3 protein: CASSQAPGLAVTDTQYF. The CDR3 region has the DNA TGTGCCAGCAGCCAAGCTCCGGGACTAGCGGTCACAGATACGCAGTATTTT.

DNA of the CDR3: TGTGCCAGCAGCTCCATGGGGGCAGGGATCGGAGAGACCCAGTACTTC. It is translated as CASSSMGAGIGETQYF. The chain combines TRBV5-4 with TRBJ2-5, with D perhaps matching TRBD1 (6 bases). Germline CDR1 SGHNT, CDR2 YYREEE (reference sequence). With 3 bases removed from V and 4 bases from J, the gap between germline ends came to 19 bases. This CDR3 has 16 amino acids.

V usage is TRBV5-1 and J usage is TRBJ1-1; D may be TRBD1 (5 bases). V dropped 3 bases and J dropped 3 bases, with 9 bases sitting between them. Per the germline V gene, CDR1 is SGHRS and CDR2 is YFSETQ. The CDR3 has 13 amino acids. The CDR3 DNA reads TGCGCCAGCAGCTCAGGGTTAGACACTGAAGCTTTCTTT. Protein product: CASSSGLDTEAFF.

The chain combines TRBV3-1 (or the pseudogene TRBV3-2) with TRBJ1-6; D may be TRBD1 (6 bases). This CDR3 contains 14 residues. Trimming left V 5 bases short and J 10 bases short, with 15 bases between. The germline CDR1 and CDR2 sequences are LGHDT and YNNKEL (reference sequence). The CDR3, as DNA: TGTGCCAGCAGCTCAAGGGGGGGGTGGTCACCCCTCCACTTT. The encoded protein is CASSSRGGWSPLHF.

The V gene is TRBV15, the J gene TRBJ2-4, with 7 bases that match TRBD1. The CDR3 runs to 14 residues. The V segment lost 8 bases and the J segment 11 bases; nucleotides outside the gene matches: 15. From germline, CDR1 is LNHNV and CDR2 YYDKDF (reference sequence). As DNA, the CDR3 is TGTGCCACCGCCCCCTACCGGGACAGCGCGGTTCAGTACTTC. Its protein product is CATAPYRDSAVQYF.

This clone has a single count. The chain couples TRBV7-9 to TRBJ1-1; 9 nucleotides align to TRBD1. After removal of 5 bases from V and 6 bases from J, the junction contained 4 bases not matched to a gene. The CDR3 is made up of 13 amino acids. The germline gives CDR1 SEHNR, CDR2 FQNEAQ (reference sequence). This chain's CDR3 is CASSPTGGSEAFF. For the CDR3, the DNA is TGTGCCAGCAGCCCGACAGGGGGTTCTGAAGCTTTCTTT.

V gene TRBV18 combines with J gene TRBJ1-3; 10 nucleotides match TRBD1. Germline V gene lookup returns CDR1 KGHSH and CDR2 LQKENI. CDR3 length equals 16 residues. Germline trimming cut 4 bases from V and 2 bases from J; bases unmatched to any gene: 5. Here the CDR3 DNA reads TGTGCCAGCTCACATGGGACAGGGGTTACTGGAAACACCATATATTTT. Translation: CASSHGTGVTGNTIYF.

Note on this clone: Other nucleotide sequences in the sample specify the same CDR3. V is TRBV5-1 and J is TRBJ2-1, with 9 bases fitting TRBD2. This CDR3 spans 15 amino acids. CDR1 is SGHRS, CDR2 YFSETQ, per germline. The ends lost 4 bases at V and 4 bases at J; junction bases unmatched: 6. CDR3 amino acids: CASSLGLAGYNEQFF. CDR3 DNA sequence: TGCGCCAGCAGCCTGGGACTAGCAGGGTACAATGAGCAGTTCTTC.

Written as DNA, the CDR3 is TGTGCCAGCAGCTCCGGTGGCGGGAGGGCCGACGATGAGCAGTTCTTC. Amino acids: CASSSGGGRADDEQFF. The chain is built from TRBV11-3 and TRBJ2-1; 9 positions agree with TRBD2. The V gene end was trimmed by 4 bases and the J gene end by 8 bases; junction bases not matched to a gene: 12. The CDR3 extends over 16 amino acids. CDR1 and CDR2 (germline): SGHNT, YENEEA. Variable domain in full (rest from reference TRBV11-3 and TRBJ2-1): EAGVVQSPRYKIIEKKQPVAFWCNPISGHNTLYWYLQNLGQGPELLIRYENEEAVDDSQLPKDRFSAERLKGVDSTLKIQPAELGDSAVYLCASSSGGGRADDEQFFGPGTRLTVL.

This chain uses TRBV24-1 with TRBJ2-3; 11 bases agree with TRBD2. The length of the CDR3 is 15 residues. V lost 9 bases to trimming and J lost 3 bases; unmatched junction nucleotides: 7. Germline V gives CDR1 KGHDR, CDR2 SFDVKD. Here the CDR3 DNA reads TGTGCCACCGGAACTAGCGGGAGTTTAACAGATACGCAGTATTTT. Amino acid sequence: CATGTSGSLTDTQYF.

This clone has a single count. This chain connects TRBV5-1 to TRBJ1-1; D call uncertain. Trimming removed 0 bases from V and 0 bases from J, with 9 bases in between. The germline CDR1 and CDR2 sequences are SGHRS and YFSETQ. CDR3 size: 15 residues. CDR3 DNA sequence: TGCGCCAGCAGCTTGGGGGCGACGGTGAACACTGAAGCTTTCTTT. It codes for CASSLGATVNTEAFF. Supplemented by reference TRBV5-1 and TRBJ1-1, the full variable domain reads KAGVTQTPRYLIKTRGQQVTLSCSPISGHRSVSWYQQTPGQGLQFLFEYFSETQRNKGNFPGRFSGRQFSNSRSEMNVSTLELGDSALYLCASSLGATVNTEAFFGQGTRLTVV.

The chain joins TRBV12-3 or TRBV12-4 to TRBJ2-1; D possibly corresponds to TRBD1 (6 bases). This CDR3 spans 12 amino acids. Trimming removed 5 bases from V and 10 bases from J, with 12 bases in between. The CDR3 region is CASSQSQGEQFF. The CDR3 nucleotides read TGTGCCAGCAGTCAATCACAGGGAGAGCAGTTCTTC.

The V gene is TRBV25-1, the J gene TRBJ2-1; 9 bases match TRBD1. V lost 5 bases, J lost 7 bases, and 9 bases stayed unmatched. CDR3 size: 15 residues. CDR1 and CDR2 from the germline V gene are MGHDK and SYGVNS. The CDR3 DNA sequence: TGTGCCAGCAGTCCCCCGGGACAGGGAATAAATGAGCAGTTCTTC. Its protein is CASSPPGQGINEQFF.

The J gene is TRBJ2-1, the V gene TRBV12-3 or TRBV12-4; possibly TRBD2 for D (5 bases). The CDR3 is 11 residues long. The germline V and J ends were trimmed by 6 bases and 9 bases, with 9 bases remaining between them. In nucleotides, the CDR3 is TGTGCCAGCAGCCGGGGTGGTGAGCAGTTCTTC. It encodes CASSRGGEQFF.

This clone was seen only a few times. This chain joins TRBV7-2 and TRBJ2-7, with TRBD2 matching 11 bases. In germline, CDR1 is SGHTA, CDR2 FQGNSA. The CDR3 sequence is 16 residues long. Trimming removed 0 bases from V and 7 bases from J; junction bases left unmatched: 8. The CDR3 here is CASSLASTSGSWEQYF. In DNA form, the CDR3 reads TGTGCCAGCAGCTTAGCGAGTACTAGCGGGAGTTGGGAGCAGTACTTC.

The chain is built from TRBV12-5 and TRBJ1-5; a possible D gene is TRBD1 (5 bases). Germline V gene lookup returns CDR1 LGHNT and CDR2 FRNRAP. V was cut by 3 bases and J by 6 bases, with 9 bases left in between. This CDR3 has 13 residues. Here the CDR3 DNA reads TGTGCTAGTGGTTTAGGGGTGGGTCAGCCCCAGCATTTT. It codes for CASGLGVGQPQHF. The whole variable domain, remainder taken from reference TRBV12-5 and TRBJ1-5, is DARVTQTPRHKVTEMGQEVTMRCQPILGHNTVFWYRQTMMQGLELLAYFRNRAPLDDSGMPKDRFSAEMPDATLATLKIQPSEPRDSAVYFCASGLGVGQPQHFGDGTRLSIL.

This clone appeared once. The CDR3 is CASSQGAGNEQYF. The CDR3 coding sequence is TGTGCCAGCAGCCAAGGAGCGGGTAACGAGCAGTACTTC. The chain carries TRBV14 and TRBJ2-7; tentative D call: TRBD2 (6 bases). This CDR3 region has 13 residues. Trimming removed 1 base from V and 5 bases from J, with 9 bases in between. Germline V gene data show CDR1 as SGHDN and CDR2 as FVKESK.

This clone has only one observation. The chain is built from TRBV30 and TRBJ1-2, with 12 bases fitting TRBD1. This CDR3 comprises 16 residues. J was trimmed by 7 bases and V by 1 base; bases with no gene match: 10. Germline CDR1 is GTSNPN and CDR2 is SVGIG (reference sequence). The CDR3 loop reads CAWSGDRDRGRLGYTF. DNA of the CDR3: TGTGCCTGGAGTGGGGACAGGGACAGGGGGCGGCTTGGCTACACCTTC.